A single sample gave rise to the 22 T cell receptor beta chains below, sequenced in a study of control samples from healthy donors and cancer patients. Assay: immunoSEQ multiplex PCR; the TCRdb copy retains only in-frame clones and omits some. The sample lists about 110,000 clones, 70% to 85% occurring once. The specimen sequenced was blood. The receptors come from a man between 18 and 29 years old in good health.

This clone has just a few counts. The genes are TRBV27 and TRBJ2-1; perhaps TRBD2 as D (6 bases). The CDR3 is 15 amino acids. V lost 6 bases and J lost 7, with 19 bases in between. Germline CDR1 and CDR2: MNHEY and SMNVEV (reference sequence). CDR3 bases: TGTGCCAGCAGACCTACGGGACTTCTAGGGAATGAGCAGTTCTTC. Its protein product is CASRPTGLLGNEQFF.

CDR3 in amino acids: CASSPPWAGTYFTGELFF. As DNA, the CDR3 is TGTGCCAGCAGTCCCCCTTGGGCGGGGACTTACTTCACCGGGGAGCTGTTTTTT. The chain recombines TRBV27 with TRBJ2-2; a possible D gene is TRBD2 (6 bases). CDR3 length equals 18 residues. Germline values: CDR1 MNHEY, CDR2 SMNVEV (reference sequence). The ends were cut back, 5 bases at V and 4 bases at J, with 23 bases in the middle.

This clone was seen just once. The chain has TRBV23-1 and TRBJ2-3, with a possible D match to TRBD2 (5 bases). Being an ORF, TRBV23-1 has a function that is uncertain. The CDR3 consists of 17 residues. V lost 0 bases to trimming and J lost 1 base, with 14 bases between them. The DNA for the CDR3 is TGCGCCAGCAGTCAATCTGGGGAGAGGGCTGGCACAGATACGCAGTATTTT. Translation gives CASSQSGERAGTDTQYF.

The chain is built from TRBV21-1 and TRBJ1-5; the table assigns TRBD1, which was not confirmed against the DNA. TRBV21-1 is an annotated pseudogene. CDR3 length: 18 residues. CDR3 amino acids: CASSPRRQGPFPYQPQHF. DNA of the CDR3: TGTGCCAGCAGCCCCCGTCGACAGGGGCCCTTCCCCTATCAGCCCCAGCATTTT.

This clone has a count of ten or more. The J gene is TRBJ2-2, the V gene TRBV9, with TRBD2 as a possible D gene (6 bases). Germline loops: CDR1 SGDLS, CDR2 YYNGEE. This CDR3 has 16 amino acids. The ends were cut back, 1 base at V and 0 bases at J, with 10 bases in the middle. The CDR3, as DNA: TGTGCCAGCAGCGTAAGCGGGCGCGCGAACACCGGGGAGCTGTTTTTT. The encoded protein is CASSVSGRANTGELFF.

The CDR3, as DNA: TGCAGCGTTGAAGGCGCCAGAAGTAACTATGGCTACACCTTC. This encodes CSVEGARSNYGYTF. This chain links TRBV29-1 with TRBJ1-2; D gene uncertain. Germline V gives CDR1 SQVTM, CDR2 ANQGSEA. The V and J ends lost 1 base and 1 base respectively, with 10 bases between them. CDR3 length: 14 residues.

This sequence joins TRBV4-1 and TRBJ2-7; D may be TRBD1 or TRBD2 (5 bases each). Germline assignment: CDR1 MGHRA and CDR2 YSYEKL. Trimming removed 4 bases at V and 5 bases at J, with 18 bases between. This CDR3 region has 15 residues. The DNA for the CDR3 is TGCGCCAGCAGCCCCTACTGGGGCAGGGAGCACGAGCAGTACTTC. Translating gives CASSPYWGREHEQYF.

V usage is TRBV28 and J usage is TRBJ2-7; 9 bases match TRBD1. CDR3 length: 15 amino acids. The germline gives CDR1 MDHEN, CDR2 SYDVKM. J was trimmed by 2 bases and V by 8 bases; bases with no gene match: 10. In nucleotides, the CDR3 is TGTGCCAGCTGGGCAGGGGGACAGGGTACCTACGAGCAGTACTTC. Translation gives CASWAGGQGTYEQYF. The whole variable domain, filled in from reference TRBV28 and TRBJ2-7, reads DVKVTQSSRYLVKRTGEKVFLECVQDMDHENMFWYRQDPGLGLRLIYFSYDVKMKEKGDIPEGYSVSREKKERFSLILESASTNQTSMYLCASWAGGQGTYEQYFGPGTRLTVT.

This sequence joins TRBV2 and TRBJ1-5; possibly TRBD1 for D (5 bases). The germline V and J ends were trimmed by 10 bases and 1 base, with 17 bases remaining between them. The CDR3 is 15 residues long. The germline V gene encodes CDR1 SNHLY and CDR2 FYNNEI. The DNA for the CDR3 is TGTGCCACCCGAGGGACCGCTAGCAGCAATCAGCCCCAGCATTTT. This translates into CATRGTASSNQPQHF.

The chain carries TRBV5-6 and TRBJ2-7; perhaps TRBD1 as D (5 bases). This CDR3 has 15 residues. Trimming shortened V by 5 bases and J by 1 base, and 16 bases separated the two germline ends. Per the germline V gene, CDR1 is SGHDT and CDR2 is YYEEEE. CDR3 loop: CASRTGHFPSYEQYF. The CDR3 DNA reads as TGTGCCAGCAGAACCGGACACTTCCCTTCCTACGAGCAGTACTTC.

The chain links TRBV2 to TRBJ1-3; 9 positions match TRBD1. The CDR3 totals 15 residues. The germline V gene has CDR1 SNHLY and CDR2 FYNNEI. Losses at the gene ends were 4 bases for V and 4 bases for J; bases not matched to a gene: 5. In DNA form, the CDR3 reads TGTGCCAGCAGTGCACAGGGGGCAGGAGGAAACACCATATATTTT. Protein product: CASSAQGAGGNTIYF.

V gene TRBV21-1 combines with J gene TRBJ1-6; TRBD1 is the table's D call, not checked against the DNA. TRBV21-1 is assigned pseudogene status. CDR3 length: 19 residues. CDR3 region: CASSKDQTNGDSGNSPLHF. The CDR3 DNA follows: TGTGCCAGCAGCAAAGACCAAACTAATGGGGACAGCGGTAATTCACCCCTCCACTTT.

J is TRBJ1-5 and V is TRBV25-1; 7 bases map to TRBD1. The CDR3 has 15 residues. V was pared by 1 base and J by 7 bases, with 7 bases of the junction left unmatched. Germline V gene lookup returns CDR1 MGHDK and CDR2 SYGVNS. The CDR3 sequence: CASSESGGTGQPQHF. CDR3 bases: TGTGCCAGCAGTGAATCAGGGGGGACGGGGCAGCCCCAGCATTTT.

This clone turned up a few times. The chain recombines TRBV5-6 with TRBJ1-5; D remains ambiguous. Germline values: CDR1 SGHDT, CDR2 YYEEEE. The CDR3 sequence is 13 residues long. V was shortened by 1 base and J by 1 base, with 3 bases between the two germline ends. The CDR3 region is CASSLRSNQPQHF. The CDR3, as DNA: TGTGCCAGCAGCTTGCGAAGCAATCAGCCCCAGCATTTT.

The chain links TRBV9 to TRBJ1-4; D is ambiguous. CDR1 and CDR2 (germline): SGDLS, YYNGEE. Trimming left V 0 bases short and J 4 bases short, with 10 bases between. The CDR3 sequence is 15 residues long. CDR3 sequence: CASSVAPRGNEKLFF. In DNA form, the CDR3 reads TGTGCCAGCAGCGTAGCCCCTCGAGGTAATGAAAAACTGTTTTTT.

Only one count was recorded for this clone. The junction differs from germline at one of its ends, possibly a read error. This rearrangement joins TRBV6-5 to TRBJ2-1; possible D gene TRBD2, 5 bases. This CDR3 contains 13 residues. Germline CDR1 and CDR2: MNHEY and SVGAGI. Here the CDR3 reads CASSGVNYDEQFF. As DNA, the CDR3 is TGTGCCAGCAGCGGGGTGAACTACGATGAGCAGTTCTTC.

Only a few counts were recorded for this clone. The chain combines TRBV29-1 with TRBJ1-2; D unresolved. The CDR3 loop spans 12 amino acids. Trimming shortened V by 7 bases and J by 8 bases, and 17 bases separated the two germline ends. Germline CDR1 reads SQVTM; CDR2 reads ANQGSEA. The CDR3, as DNA: TGCAGCGCCGTACTTGGGGAATTCGGCTACACCTTC. This translates into CSAVLGEFGYTF. The full variable domain, its missing parts supplied by reference TRBV29-1 and TRBJ1-2, is SAVISQKPSRDICQRGTSLTIQCQVDSQVTMMFWYRQQPGQSLTLIATANQGSEATYESGFVIDKFPISRPNLTFSTLTVSNMSPEDSSIYLCSAVLGEFGYTFGSGTRLTVV.

The chain joins TRBV3-1 (or the pseudogene TRBV3-2) to TRBJ2-7; 10 nucleotides line up with TRBD1. Germline lookup yields CDR1 LGHDT and CDR2 YNNKEL (reference sequence). CDR3 size: 17 residues. J was trimmed by 0 bases and V by 1 base; bases with no gene match: 6. The chain's CDR3 is CASSQVPGQGSSYEQYF. CDR3 sequence (DNA): TGTGCCAGCAGCCAAGTTCCGGGACAGGGGAGCTCCTACGAGCAGTACTTC.

This chain connects TRBV2 to TRBJ2-1; D may be TRBD2 (6 bases). The CDR3 is 15 residues long. Germline CDR1 and CDR2: SNHLY and FYNNEI. V lost 7 bases to trimming and J lost 2 bases, with 15 bases between them. DNA for the CDR3: TGTGCCAGCAAACAGGAGGGCCGGACCTACAATGAGCAGTTCTTC. Its protein product is CASKQEGRTYNEQFF.

The chain uses TRBV5-5 and TRBJ2-7, with 12 bases aligning to TRBD1. Germline V gene lookup returns CDR1 SGHKS and CDR2 YYEKEE (reference sequence). This CDR3 region has 16 residues. J lost 4 bases, V lost 5 bases, and 10 bases had no gene match. In DNA, the CDR3 is TGTGCCAGCAGTTATAGCGTGGGACAGGGGGCTTACGAGCAGTACGTC. Translated: CASSYSVGQGAYEQYV.

The chain links TRBV7-9 to TRBJ1-6; D uncertain. CDR3 length: 14 amino acids. Trimming removed 3 bases at V and 6 bases at J, with 9 bases between. Per germline, CDR1 SEHNR and CDR2 FQNEAQ (reference sequence). The chain's CDR3 is CASSFGGGNSPLHF. CDR3 DNA: TGTGCCAGCAGCTTTGGAGGTGGTAATTCACCCCTCCACTTT. The full variable domain, in which reference TRBV7-9 and TRBJ1-6 provide the parts outside the CDR3, is DTGVSQNPRHKITKRGQNVTFRCDPISEHNRLYWYRQTLGQGPEFLTYFQNEAQLEKSRLLSDRFSAERPKGSFSTLEIQRTEQGDSAMYLCASSFGGGNSPLHFGNGTRLTVT.

CDR3 protein: CASSPKETLSYNEQFF. The CDR3 nucleotides are TGCGCCAGCAGCCCAAAGGAGACCCTTTCCTACAATGAGCAGTTCTTC. J is TRBJ2-1 and V is TRBV4-3; no firm D call. Between the trimmed V and J ends, which lost 4 bases and 1 base, there was a span of 14 bases. CDR1 is LGHNA and CDR2 is YSLEER in the germline V gene. The CDR3 covers 16 residues.